This T cell receptor (beta chain) was profiled in a study of T cell responses to AZD1222 COVID-19 vaccine. Study observations and caveats: Clonal diversity may have been underestimated, and the donors were mostly white British, with more females than males. Baseline antibody screening turned up just a handful of seropositive AZD1222 recipients.

As regards this clone: Its antigen is currently unknown.

Produced via immunoSEQ multiplex PCR; TCRdb's table is partial and in-frame only. The sample holds roughly 100,000 clones; roughly 86% are singletons and the top ten take about a sixth. The V gene's germline CDR1 is LGHDT and CDR2 YNNKEL (reference sequence). Trimming took 0 bases from V and 8 from J; bases not matched to a gene: 24. The CDR3 spans 22 residues. Material: peripheral blood, obtained 28 days after the second AZD1222 dose. The rearrangement joins TRBV3-1 (or the pseudogene TRBV3-2) to TRBJ2-1, with 11 bases lining up with TRBD2. The TCR was taken from an adult who received the AZD1222 COVID-19 vaccine. This chain's CDR3 is CASSQDTAGLGLAGGMGHEQFF. In DNA, the CDR3 is TGTGCCAGCAGCCAAGATACCGCTGGGCTCGGTTTAGCGGGAGGGATGGGTCATGAGCAGTTCTTC.